A single sample is the source of the 29 T cell receptor beta chains below, sequenced in a study of OX40 agonist ivuxolimab in advanced cancers. Libraries were prepared by immunoSEQ multiplex PCR; TCRdb keeps only in-frame clonotypes and omits some of them. The data show fewer than 65,000 clones, with around nine tenths seen just once and roughly 0.6% held by the top ten. Sequencing was performed on CD4+ or CD8+ T cells sorted from blood, taken in a trial of the OX40 agonist ivuxolimab. The receptors originated from an adult with an advanced solid tumor such as melanoma, head and neck, liver or kidney cancer.

This clone came up a few times. The chain carries TRBV19 and TRBJ1-1; 8 nucleotides line up with TRBD1. From germline, CDR1 is LNHDA and CDR2 SQIVND (reference sequence). Germline trimming cut 5 bases from V and 1 base from J; bases unmatched to any gene: 3. The CDR3 is 14 residues long. The CDR3 spells CASSGDRPNTEAFF. In DNA form, the CDR3 reads TGTGCCAGTAGTGGGGACAGGCCGAACACTGAAGCTTTCTTT.

V gene TRBV4-1 combines with J gene TRBJ1-4, with 10 bases aligning to TRBD1. Losses at the gene ends were 4 bases for V and 4 bases for J; bases not matched to a gene: 3. This CDR3 spans 15 amino acids. The germline CDR1 and CDR2 sequences are MGHRA and YSYEKL. The CDR3 nucleotides are TGCGCCAGCAGCCGACAGGGGGCCATTAATGAAAAACTGTTTTTT. It translates to CASSRQGAINEKLFF.

V gene TRBV11-2 combines with J gene TRBJ2-7; TRBD2 aligns across 9 bases. V was pared by 2 bases and J by 5 bases, with 4 bases of the junction left unmatched. The CDR3 extends over 14 amino acids. Germline CDR1 SGHAT, CDR2 FQNNGV. CDR3 in amino acids: CASSLFPSGNEQYF. As DNA, the CDR3 is TGTGCCAGCAGCTTATTCCCTAGCGGGAACGAGCAGTACTTC.

CDR3 nucleotides: TGTGCCAGCAGCACCCCGGGGGGGCTGGGTACAGATACGCAGTATTTT. It codes for CASSTPGGLGTDTQYF. The V and J genes are TRBV28 and TRBJ2-3; the match to TRBD2 covers 8 bases. This CDR3 has 16 amino acids. The germline V gene encodes CDR1 MDHEN and CDR2 SYDVKM. V dropped 6 bases and J dropped 3; count of bases not matched to a gene: 11.

The chain recombines TRBV5-4 with TRBJ2-6; D is uncertain. Germline V gene data show CDR1 as SGHNT and CDR2 as YYREEE (reference sequence). Trimming left V 0 bases short and J 4 bases short, with 8 bases between. This CDR3 is 15 amino acids long. CDR3 sequence reads: CASSLGGSGANVLTF. Here the CDR3 DNA reads TGTGCCAGCAGCTTGGGAGGATCAGGGGCCAACGTCCTGACTTTC. Supplemented by reference TRBV5-4 and TRBJ2-6, the full variable domain reads ETGVTQSPTHLIKTRGQQVTLRCSSQSGHNTVSWYQQALGQGPQFIFQYYREEENGRGNFPPRFSGLQFPNYSSELNVNALELDDSALYLCASSLGGSGANVLTFGAGSRLTVL.

The chain employs TRBV27 and TRBJ1-3, with a tentative D call TRBD1 (6 bases). This CDR3 is 15 amino acids long. The V gene's germline CDR1 is MNHEY and CDR2 SMNVEV (reference sequence). The V gene lost 5 bases and the J gene lost 3 bases, with 14 bases spanning the gap. The CDR3 coding sequence is TGTGCCAGCAGTCCCCTCGGACAGTTTGGAAACACCATATATTTT. It yields the protein CASSPLGQFGNTIYF.

V and J are TRBV19 and TRBJ1-4; 7 bases match TRBD1. The CDR3 runs to 15 residues. Germline lookup yields CDR1 LNHDA and CDR2 SQIVND (reference sequence). V lost 8 bases and J lost 8; bases outside the gene matches: 14. CDR3 in DNA: TGTGCCAGTGGCCAGCCGCGACAGGGTTACGAAAAACTGTTTTTT. Its protein product is CASGQPRQGYEKLFF.

This clone was observed once. The rearrangement uses TRBV5-6 and TRBJ2-3, with TRBD2 identical over 7 bases. CDR3 length: 16 residues. The V gene's germline CDR1 is SGHDT and CDR2 YYEEEE. The V segment lost 1 base and the J segment 0 bases; nucleotides outside the gene matches: 5. CDR3 in amino acids: CASSLRLAVSTDTQYF. The CDR3 DNA reads TGTGCCAGCAGCTTGAGGCTAGCGGTGAGCACAGATACGCAGTATTTT.

This chain links TRBV4-2 with TRBJ2-1; 7 nucleotides agree with TRBD1. J lost 5 bases, V lost 1 base, and 8 bases had no gene match. The CDR3 loop spans 16 amino acids. Germline V gene lookup returns CDR1 LGHNA and CDR2 YNFKEQ. As DNA, the CDR3 is TGTGCCAGCAGCCAAGGGGTAGGGGGCCCAAACAATGAGCAGTTCTTC. It codes for CASSQGVGGPNNEQFF.

V usage is TRBV28 and J usage is TRBJ1-3; no clear D. V was trimmed by 1 base and J by 0 bases, leaving 4 bases between them. Per the germline V gene, CDR1 is MDHEN and CDR2 is SYDVKM. This CDR3 comprises 14 residues. The CDR3 region has the DNA TGTGCCAGCAGTTTATTTACCTCTGGAAACACCATATATTTT. It translates to CASSLFTSGNTIYF.

The chain links TRBV19 to TRBJ2-7; the D is unclear. Trimming pared 1 base from V and 3 bases from J, leaving 13 bases between. The CDR3 sequence is 15 residues long. Germline CDR1 LNHDA, CDR2 SQIVND (reference sequence). As DNA, the CDR3 is TGTGCCAGTAGTATAGGTCCGAGTGAATACTACGAGCAGTACTTC. This translates into CASSIGPSEYYEQYF.

The chain carries TRBV5-4 and TRBJ2-1; TRBD2 might be the D (6 bases). V gave up 9 bases and J gave up 8 bases, with 18 bases separating them. CDR1 SGHNT and CDR2 YYREEE come from the germline V gene (reference sequence). The CDR3 length is 13 residues. The CDR3 here is CATLGLGEHEQFF. The CDR3 DNA follows: TGTGCCACCTTGGGACTGGGGGAGCATGAGCAGTTCTTC.

The chain combines TRBV18 with TRBJ2-1, with 11 bases aligning to TRBD1. This CDR3 has 16 amino acids. V was clipped by 0 bases and J by 9 bases; unmatched bases: 7. The germline CDR1 and CDR2 sequences are KGHSH and LQKENI. As DNA, the CDR3 is TGTGCCAGCTCACCACCGGGACAGGGGGGCTTAGGTGAGCAGTTCTTC. Its translation: CASSPPGQGGLGEQFF.

CDR3 in amino acids: CASSVGPAGTHNEQFF. Here the CDR3 DNA reads TGTGCCAGCAGCGTAGGACCCGCCGGGACTCACAATGAGCAGTTCTTC. The rearrangement uses TRBV9 and TRBJ2-1; a possible D gene is TRBD2 (6 bases). Germline CDR1 and CDR2: SGDLS and YYNGEE. V shed 0 bases and J shed 5 bases, with 15 bases lying between them. This CDR3 comprises 16 residues.

This rearrangement joins TRBV30 to TRBJ1-5; D possibly corresponds to TRBD1 (6 bases). The CDR3 spans 15 residues. Trimming removed 0 bases from V and 3 bases from J, with 12 bases in between. The germline V gene has CDR1 GTSNPN and CDR2 SVGIG (reference sequence). The CDR3 loop reads CAWSVNDRYNQPQHF. In DNA form, the CDR3 reads TGTGCCTGGAGTGTGAACGACAGGTACAATCAGCCCCAGCATTTT.

This chain links TRBV7-8 with TRBJ2-2; 8 bases agree with TRBD1. Per the germline V gene, CDR1 is SGHVS and CDR2 is FQNEAQ. Trimming removed 2 bases from V and 7 bases from J; junction bases left unmatched: 6. The CDR3 sequence is 15 residues long. In DNA form, the CDR3 reads TGTGCCAGCAGCTTAATCTGGACAGGGAACGGGGAGCTGTTTTTT. It translates to CASSLIWTGNGELFF.

The chain recombines TRBV6-5 with TRBJ2-1; TRBD1 agrees at 7 bases. The J segment lost 7 bases and the V segment lost 2 bases, leaving 8 bases of the junction unmatched. CDR3 length equals 15 residues. Germline CDR1 and CDR2: MNHEY and SVGAGI. The CDR3 protein is CASSYRGQIGNEQFF. In DNA form, the CDR3 reads TGTGCCAGCAGTTACCGGGGACAGATAGGGAATGAGCAGTTCTTC.

This sequence joins TRBV30 and TRBJ2-5; 8 bases align to TRBD2. V dropped 0 bases and J dropped 0; count of bases not matched to a gene: 15. Germline CDR1 GTSNPN, CDR2 SVGIG (reference sequence). The CDR3 runs to 19 residues. This chain's CDR3 is CAWSVAGLARRPYQETQYF. As DNA, the CDR3 is TGTGCCTGGAGTGTAGCAGGACTAGCCCGCCGTCCCTACCAAGAGACCCAGTACTTC.

This clone was counted between two and nine times. This chain connects TRBV28 to TRBJ2-3; D unresolved. The V end lost 7 bases, the J end lost 2 bases, and 10 bases lay between the germline ends. This CDR3 comprises 13 residues. CDR1 and CDR2 from the germline V gene are MDHEN and SYDVKM. The CDR3, as DNA: TGTGCCAGCACGCAGGCTCACACAGATACGCAGTATTTT. Translated: CASTQAHTDTQYF. The whole variable domain, filled in from reference TRBV28 and TRBJ2-3, reads DVKVTQSSRYLVKRTGEKVFLECVQDMDHENMFWYRQDPGLGLRLIYFSYDVKMKEKGDIPEGYSVSREKKERFSLILESASTNQTSMYLCASTQAHTDTQYFGPGTRLTVL.

The chain employs TRBV21-1 and TRBJ2-7; the table's D call TRBD1 went unverified against the DNA. TRBV21-1 is a pseudogene segment. There are 16 residues in the CDR3. CDR3 DNA sequence: TGTGCCAGCAACTCCGGACAGTCCTCCATATCCTACGAGCAGTACTTC. Protein: CASNSGQSSISYEQYF.

The V call is TRBV4-1, the J call TRBJ1-3; no clear D gene. The CDR3 totals 13 residues. The germline CDR1 and CDR2 sequences are MGHRA and YSYEKL. Trimming removed 0 bases at V and 11 bases at J, with 11 bases between. This chain's CDR3 is CASSQDPGLAIYF. DNA for the CDR3: TGCGCCAGCAGCCAAGATCCGGGATTGGCCATATATTTT.

The count of this clone is one. The chain employs TRBV28 and TRBJ2-7; the match to TRBD2 covers 16 bases. The CDR3 is made up of 18 amino acids. The germline CDR1 and CDR2 sequences are MDHEN and SYDVKM. The V and J ends lost 4 bases and 6 bases, in that order; junction bases with no gene match: 12. This CDR3 is CASSSGLAGGMVGREQYF. The CDR3 nucleotides read TGTGCCAGCAGTTCGGGACTAGCGGGAGGGATGGTCGGACGCGAGCAGTACTTC.

In DNA form, the CDR3 reads TGTGCCAGTGAGGGGACGGTCTCTGGAAACACCATATATTTT. It specifies CASEGTVSGNTIYF. The chain recombines TRBV7-9 with TRBJ1-3; possibly TRBD1 for D (5 bases). The V and J ends lost 9 bases and 0 bases respectively, with 12 bases between them. The CDR3 is made up of 14 amino acids. The germline V gene has CDR1 SEHNR and CDR2 FQNEAQ (reference sequence).

The rearrangement joins TRBV9 to TRBJ2-7; D remains ambiguous. Germline V lookup: CDR1 SGDLS, CDR2 YYNGEE. Trimming cost V 4 bases and J 0 bases, with 11 bases left between them. The CDR3 sequence is 14 residues long. CDR3 sequence (DNA): TGTGCCAGCAGCCCCCACGTGAGCTCCTACGAGCAGTACTTC. It encodes CASSPHVSSYEQYF.

The chain employs TRBV18 and TRBJ2-3; no reliable D call. V shed 3 bases and J shed 2 bases, with 6 bases lying between them. CDR3 length: 13 amino acids. CDR1 is KGHSH and CDR2 is LQKENI in the germline V gene. This CDR3 is CASSPRDTDTQYF. The CDR3 region has the DNA TGTGCCAGCTCACCGAGAGACACAGATACGCAGTATTTT.

The CDR3 region has the DNA TGTGCCAGCAGCGCCCACAGGGGACCCACAGATACGCAGTATTTT. This encodes CASSAHRGPTDTQYF. The V gene is TRBV7-9, the J gene TRBJ2-3; 7 nucleotides align to TRBD1. CDR1 is SEHNR and CDR2 is FQNEAQ in the germline V gene (reference sequence). Trimming removed 5 bases from V and 2 bases from J; junction bases left unmatched: 7. The CDR3 sequence is 15 residues long.

The V gene is TRBV18, the J gene TRBJ2-7, with TRBD1 identical over 10 bases. The germline gives CDR1 KGHSH, CDR2 LQKENI. The V gene end was trimmed by 3 bases and the J gene end by 7 bases; junction bases not matched to a gene: 3. This CDR3 comprises 13 residues. The CDR3 here is CASSPGGQGEQYF. The CDR3 nucleotides are TGTGCCAGCTCACCGGGGGGACAGGGGGAGCAGTACTTC.

V is TRBV30 and J is TRBJ2-2; 8 nucleotides align to TRBD2. J lost 1 base, V lost 3 bases, and 4 bases had no gene match. Germline V gene lookup returns CDR1 GTSNPN and CDR2 SVGIG (reference sequence). The CDR3 is 15 amino acids. The CDR3 nucleotides are TGTGCCTGGAGCTCACTAGCGGTGAACACCGGGGAGCTGTTTTTT. Residues: CAWSSLAVNTGELFF.

This chain connects TRBV20-1 to TRBJ1-2; D possibly corresponds to TRBD1 (5 bases). With 3 bases removed from V and 7 bases from J, the gap between germline ends came to 9 bases. This CDR3 is 11 amino acids long. Germline V gives CDR1 DFQATT, CDR2 SNEGSKA (reference sequence). CDR3 DNA sequence: TGCAGTGCTAGCCGAGGGGTTGGCTACACCTTC. Translated: CSASRGVGYTF.